Listed below are T cell receptor beta chains from one sample, sequenced in a study of blood T cell repertoires in COVID-19. The table came from immunoSEQ multiplex PCR; TCRdb's copy has only in-frame clones and leaves some out. The data show 250,000 or so clones, roughly 90% seen once. The sample was peripheral blood. These receptors originate from a man between 60 and 75 years old with acute or convalescent COVID-19. Both conserved end residues are part of each CDR3. D genes are given only for firm matches. Size is omitted from some rows. Given values are once, few, many or a class for expanded clones.

V gene	D gene	clone size	J gene	CDR3 DNA	CDR3 protein
TRBV19	-	-	TRBJ2-7	TGTGCCAGTAGGAACCGGGATTACTACGAGCAGTACTTC	CASRNRDYYEQYF
TRBV19	-	-	TRBJ1-1	TGTGCCAGTAGTACAACACGGGGGAACACTGAAGCTTTCTTT	CASSTTRGNTEAFF
TRBV7-8	TRBD2	-	TRBJ2-2	TGTGCCAGCAGCACGGGGGGGGCCGGGGAGCTGTTTTTT	CASSTGGAGELFF
TRBV25-1	-	-	TRBJ1-2	TGTGCCAGCAGTCAGGGGCGCCCCTATGGCTACACCTTC	CASSQGRPYGYTF
TRBV6-2/TRBV6-3	-	-	TRBJ2-7	TGTGCCAGCAGTTACTCGGGACAAGGGCTCAACGAGCAGTACTTC	CASSYSGQGLNEQYF
TRBV3-1/TRBV3-2	-	-	TRBJ1-5	TGTGCCAGCAGCCCTCAGGTGAGCAATCAGCCCCAGCATTTT	CASSPQVSNQPQHF
TRBV7-9	TRBD2	once	TRBJ2-3	TGTGCCACCCTAGCTAGGCGGGGGGGTACAGATACGCAGTATTTT	CATLARRGGTDTQYF
TRBV10-3	TRBD1	-	TRBJ1-1	TGTGCCATCAGACGAGAGGGACAGGCGGCTGAAGCTTTCTTT	CAIRREGQAAEAFF
TRBV7-2	-	-	TRBJ2-4	TGTGCCAGCAGCTTAGGGGTCGCCGGGGACATTCAGTACTTC	CASSLGVAGDIQYF
TRBV18	-	-	TRBJ1-1	TGTGCCAGCTCACCAGACAGCCACACTGAAGCTTTCTTT	CASSPDSHTEAFF
TRBV6-5	-	-	TRBJ1-5	TGTGCCAGCAGTTACGGTTCAGGGGACGGTCAGCCCCAGCATTTT	CASSYGSGDGQPQHF
TRBV12-5	-	few	TRBJ1-3	TGTGCTAGTGGTTCTCGGACTTCGATGGGAAACACCATATATTTT	CASGSRTSMGNTIYF
TRBV6-5	TRBD2	-	TRBJ2-5	TGTGCCAGCAGGCGACTAGCGGGGTACCAAGAGACCCAGTACTTC	CASRRLAGYQETQYF
TRBV19	TRBD1	-	TRBJ2-7	TGTGCCACACTCCCCGGGACAGGGGAAGGAGAGCAGTACTTC	CATLPGTGEGEQYF
TRBV5-1	TRBD2	-	TRBJ2-3	TGCGCCAGCAGCTTGGAGGGCGGGAGGGCCGGCACAGATACGCAGTATTTT	CASSLEGGRAGTDTQYF
TRBV2	TRBD2	-	TRBJ2-2	TGTGCCAGCATAGAGCGGGAGAACACCGGGGAGCTGTTTTTT	CASIERENTGELFF
TRBV27	-	-	TRBJ2-7	TGTGCCAGCAGGCAGGGGAATCGGGCGTACGAGCAGTACTTC	CASRQGNRAYEQYF
TRBV6-2/TRBV6-3	TRBD2	many	TRBJ2-7	TGTGCCAGCAGTCTTAGCGGGAGAGGGCCCTACGAGCAGTACTTC	CASSLSGRGPYEQYF
TRBV14	-	-	TRBJ2-3	TGTGCCAGCAGCCAAGTCTTCGGGACAGATACGCAGTATTTT	CASSQVFGTDTQYF
TRBV7-2	-	-	TRBJ1-1	TGTGCCAGCAGCTCAAGACAGGTTGGGCACACTGAAGCTTTCTTT	CASSSRQVGHTEAFF